This T cell receptor (beta chain) emerged from a study of CD8 T cells in ankylosing spondylitis. Points from the study as a whole: Prior literature has documented some motif variants in synovial fluid and blood from reactive arthritis. Within matched ankylosing spondylitis synovial fluid, disease-linked clones were reportedly significantly enriched. Peripheral blood samples showed relatively rare disease-linked clones, and these clones were CD8+.

Quantitative 5'-RACE was performed with molecular barcodes, and it yielded the TCR beta libraries. MiXCR, applied by TCRdb to the 5' RACE reads, yields one record per CDR3 protein. This sample has 300,000 to 350,000 distinct CDR3 sequences, with under 15% found just once. Comment on this clonotype: Its antigen is not identified.

The CDR3 spans 13 residues. Germline V gives CDR1 SGHTA, CDR2 FQGNSA. The V gene lost 7 bases and the J gene lost 4 bases, with 13 bases spanning the gap. The V and J genes are TRBV7-2 and TRBJ2-5, with D possibly being TRBD2 (6 bases). The sequenced sample consisted of blood, either unsorted or a sorted T cell fraction (not recorded which). This sequence was found in a male donor with ankylosing spondylitis or in good health (not recorded which). This CDR3 is CASNLKGGETQYF. CDR3 bases: TGTGCCAGCAACTTGAAGGGAGGAGAGACCCAGTACTTC.